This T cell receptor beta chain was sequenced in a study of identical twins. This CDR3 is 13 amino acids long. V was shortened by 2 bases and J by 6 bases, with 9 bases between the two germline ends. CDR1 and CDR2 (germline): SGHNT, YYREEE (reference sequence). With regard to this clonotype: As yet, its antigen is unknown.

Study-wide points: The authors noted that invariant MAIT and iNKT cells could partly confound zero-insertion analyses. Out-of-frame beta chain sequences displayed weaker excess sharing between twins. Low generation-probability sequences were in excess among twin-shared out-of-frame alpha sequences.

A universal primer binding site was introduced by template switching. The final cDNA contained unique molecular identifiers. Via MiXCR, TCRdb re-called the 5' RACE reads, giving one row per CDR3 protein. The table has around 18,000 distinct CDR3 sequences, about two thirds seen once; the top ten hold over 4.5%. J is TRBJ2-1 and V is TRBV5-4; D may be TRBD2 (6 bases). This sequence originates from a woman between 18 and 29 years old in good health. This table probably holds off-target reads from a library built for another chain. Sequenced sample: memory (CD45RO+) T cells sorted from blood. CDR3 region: CASSFPTSNEQFF. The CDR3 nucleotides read TGTGCCAGCAGCTTTCCGACTAGCAATGAGCAGTTCTTC.